The 20 T cell receptor beta chains listed next were all sequenced from one sample in a study of CD8 T cells in Susac syndrome. cDNA came from about 0.51 to 1 ug RNA primed by random hexamers. A single record per CDR3 protein comes from TCRdb applying MiXCR to the immunoSEQ multiplex PCR reads. The sample records about 210,000 distinct CDR3 sequences, 85% to 95% being singletons. Sequenced input: CD4+ T cells from PBMCs. These TCRs come from a human donor in good health.

The J gene is TRBJ2-7, the V gene TRBV7-2; no clear D gene. Germline CDR1 reads SGHTA; CDR2 reads FQGNSA. This CDR3 region has 13 residues. Trimming stripped 1 base from V and 3 bases from J, with 7 bases between. DNA for the CDR3: TGTGCCAGCAGCTTAGATACAGACTACGAGCAGTACGTC. This translates into CASSLDTDYEQYV.

The V gene is TRBV5-4, the J gene TRBJ2-2; no firm D call. The CDR3 is 16 residues long. In germline, CDR1 is SGHNT, CDR2 YYREEE (reference sequence). The V gene lost 1 base and the J gene lost 0 bases, with 10 bases spanning the gap. CDR3: CASSLRLTTNTGELFF. CDR3 DNA: TGTGCCAGCAGCTTGCGTCTTACTACGAACACCGGGGAGCTGTTTTTT.

The genes are TRBV4-2 and TRBJ1-5; TRBD1 aligns across 7 bases. The germline gives CDR1 LGHNA, CDR2 YNFKEQ. V shed 3 bases and J 5 bases; nucleotides not matched to a gene: 13. The CDR3 spans 17 residues. The DNA for the CDR3 is TGTGCCAGCAGCCACCTTGACAGGGCCCCACCTTATCAGCCCCAGCATTTT. Its translation is CASSHLDRAPPYQPQHF.

The chain recombines TRBV2 with TRBJ2-3; 8 bases match TRBD1. With V trimmed by 4 bases and J by 10 bases, 4 bases remained unmatched. CDR1 is SNHLY and CDR2 is FYNNEI in the germline V gene. The CDR3 covers 12 residues. DNA of the CDR3: TGTGCCAGCAGTGTGTCAGGGGGCGCGCAGTATTTT. It specifies CASSVSGGAQYF.

This clonotype has just one count. CDR3 sequence (DNA): TGTGCCAGCAGTTTTAGCGGGGTGCAGTTCTTC. Translated: CASSFSGVQFF. The rearrangement links TRBV6-2 or TRBV6-3 to TRBJ2-1, with 8 bases that match TRBD2. The V gene's germline CDR1 is MNHEY and CDR2 SVGEGT. The CDR3 has 11 amino acids. The trim removed 4 bases at V and 12 bases at J, leaving 2 bases unmatched.

Of note for this clonotype: One junction end does not reproduce the germline sequence, and a read error may be involved. The chain links TRBV3-1 to TRBJ2-1; D may be TRBD1 (6 bases). CDR1 and CDR2 (germline): LGHDT, YNNKEL (reference sequence). The CDR3 has 12 amino acids. The CDR3 here is CASSQATGSLVF. The DNA of the CDR3 is TGTGCCAGCAGCCAAGCGACAGGCTCGTTGGTCTTC.

The chain has TRBV14 and TRBJ1-4, with a possible D match to TRBD1 (5 bases). This CDR3 contains 14 residues. Per germline, CDR1 SGHDN and CDR2 FVKESK. V lost 5 bases and J lost 7, with 14 bases in between. As DNA, the CDR3 is TGTGCCAGCAGCGCGGGACGTCCGGCTGAAAAACTGTTTTTT. Its translation is CASSAGRPAEKLFF.

This clonotype showed up just once. The J gene is TRBJ2-6, the V gene TRBV14; D is possibly TRBD1 (6 bases). Trimming left V 4 bases short and J 6 bases short, with 37 bases between. The CDR3 has 23 residues. CDR1 is SGHDN, CDR2 FVKESK, per germline. DNA for the CDR3: TGTGCCAGCAGCCGAACCTCCGGCCAAGCTGCGACAGGCCCCCTGCTCGAGGCCAACGTCCTGACTTTC. Protein product: CASSRTSGQAATGPLLEANVLTF.

The V call is TRBV24-1, the J call TRBJ1-1; 7 nucleotides agree with TRBD1. J gave up 1 base and V 2 bases, and 6 bases lay outside the gene matches. CDR3 size: 16 residues. Germline V gene sequence: CDR1 KGHDR, CDR2 SFDVKD. This CDR3 reads CATSDSKQGSNTEAFF. DNA for the CDR3: TGTGCCACCAGTGATTCCAAACAGGGGTCGAACACTGAAGCTTTCTTT.

The rearrangement uses TRBV28 and TRBJ2-3, with 9 bases aligning to TRBD2. The CDR3 loop spans 14 amino acids. Looked up from germline, CDR1 is MDHEN and CDR2 is SYDVKM. V lost 3 bases, J lost 8 bases, and 6 bases stayed unmatched. CDR3 in DNA: TGTGCCAGCAGTTTGGCGGGGGGGCCCGCTACGCAGTATTTT. This encodes CASSLAGGPATQYF.

The CDR3 coding sequence is TGCGCCAGCAGCTTAGGTGGAGGGGCGGCCTACGAGCAGTACGTC. Encoded protein: CASSLGGGAAYEQYV. The chain combines TRBV5-1 with TRBJ2-7; weak D call: TRBD2 (6 bases). The CDR3 covers 15 residues. Germline CDR1 and CDR2: SGHRS and YFSETQ. V was cut by 2 bases and J by 2 bases, with 14 bases left in between.

This chain connects TRBV6-1 to TRBJ1-2; 9 positions match TRBD1. The V and J ends lost 6 bases and 8 bases, in that order; junction bases with no gene match: 7. This CDR3 spans 13 amino acids. The germline gives CDR1 MNHNS, CDR2 SASEGT. The CDR3 coding sequence is TGTGCCAGCAGGGCGACAGGGGGATACGGCTACACCTTC. Translation gives CASRATGGYGYTF.

The chain links TRBV20-1 to TRBJ2-2; D perhaps matches TRBD2 (6 bases). Looked up from germline, CDR1 is DFQATT and CDR2 is SNEGSKA (reference sequence). Trimming removed 6 bases from V and 5 bases from J, with 16 bases in between. The CDR3 contains 14 residues. The chain's CDR3 is CSAVAAGRTGELFF. CDR3 DNA sequence: TGCAGTGCCGTCGCCGCAGGGAGGACCGGGGAGCTGTTTTTT.

The chain combines TRBV5-1 with TRBJ1-6; D gene unclear. Germline CDR1 reads SGHRS; CDR2 reads YFSETQ. V lost 2 bases to trimming and J lost 7 bases, with 13 bases between them. This CDR3 comprises 15 residues. CDR3 bases: TGCGCCAGCAGCTTATGGGAAAGAGAGAATTCACCCCTCCACTTT. Residues: CASSLWERENSPLHF.

The CDR3 DNA reads as TGCAGCGTTGAAAAACAACCGGGGAGGACCGGGGAGCTGTTTTTT. Encoded protein: CSVEKQPGRTGELFF. This chain connects TRBV29-1 to TRBJ2-2; TRBD2 might be the D (6 bases). Germline V lookup: CDR1 SQVTM, CDR2 ANQGSEA. Trimming shortened V by 2 bases and J by 5 bases, and 15 bases separated the two germline ends. This CDR3 comprises 15 residues.

This clonotype was recorded only once. This chain joins TRBV6-6 and TRBJ1-4, with no clear D. Germline-derived CDR1 and CDR2 are MNHNY and SVGAGI (reference sequence). Trimming removed 7 bases at V and 0 bases at J, with 6 bases between. The CDR3 extends over 13 amino acids. Here the CDR3 DNA reads TGTGCCAGCAAGGTCCCAACTAATGAAAAACTGTTTTTT. It yields the protein CASKVPTNEKLFF.

The chain is built from TRBV6-6 and TRBJ2-3; D is unclear. The germline gives CDR1 MNHNY, CDR2 SVGAGI (reference sequence). The V end was cut by 5 bases, the J end by 6 bases, with 3 bases between. The CDR3 runs 10 residues. CDR3 coding DNA: TGTGCCAGCAGTGATGATACGCAGTATTTT. This translates into CASSDDTQYF.

The table lists this clonotype with a count of one. V gene TRBV10-3 combines with J gene TRBJ1-2; D unclear. Per germline, CDR1 ENHRY and CDR2 SYGVKD. The CDR3 contains 13 residues. The V end lost 3 bases, the J end lost 2 bases, and 7 bases lay between the germline ends. CDR3 amino acids: CAISEGQNYGYTF. In nucleotides, the CDR3 is TGTGCCATCAGTGAAGGGCAGAACTATGGCTACACCTTC.

The J gene is TRBJ1-2, the V gene TRBV29-1, with D possibly TRBD1 on 5 matching bases. Germline V CDR1 and CDR2: SQVTM, ANQGSEA. V dropped 2 bases and J dropped 4 bases, with 8 bases sitting between them. This CDR3 is built from 12 residues. CDR3 amino acids: CSVERGGYGYTF. In nucleotides, the CDR3 is TGCAGCGTTGAACGCGGGGGCTATGGCTACACCTTC.

J is TRBJ2-4 and V is TRBV6-5; either TRBD1 or TRBD2 may supply D (6 bases each). The V end lost 2 bases, the J end lost 0 bases, and 20 bases lay between the germline ends. This CDR3 is 19 amino acids long. In germline, CDR1 is MNHEY, CDR2 SVGAGI. CDR3 sequence: CASSYQSRDNPLAKNIQYF. The CDR3 coding sequence is TGTGCCAGCAGTTACCAGTCGCGGGACAACCCTCTAGCCAAAAACATTCAGTACTTC.